This TCR beta chain comes out of a study of blood T cell repertoires in COVID-19. Study at large: The analysed material was cDNA or gDNA that came from T cells, B-cell-depleted T cells, or PBMCs.

The CDR3 totals 16 residues. CDR1 and CDR2 from the germline V gene are MNHEY and SVGEGT. V dropped 2 bases and J dropped 3 bases, with 14 bases sitting between them. Authors' analysis steps: Using reference gene primer amplification, nucleated cell counts were estimated. Method: immunoSEQ multiplex PCR; TCRdb's copy keeps in-frame clones and lacks some. The V and J calls and the clone size are those of that table, but D and trimming were determined from the DNA. The table has over 150,000 clones, just over 85% seen once. This clone appeared a few times. Material: peripheral blood. This rearrangement joins TRBV6-2 or TRBV6-3 to TRBJ1-5; D perhaps matches TRBD1 (5 bases). This clonotype was sampled from a man aged 50-60 years with active or convalescent COVID-19. The CDR3 coding sequence is TGTGCCAGCAGTTACCCCACCGGGGGTTACAATCAGCCCCAGCATTTT. It yields the protein CASSYPTGGYNQPQHF.